This record concerns one TCR beta chain sequence. These data belong to a study of cytomegalovirus exposure and HLA in healthy donors. Germline CDR1 reads SGHRS; CDR2 reads YFSETQ. The CDR3 is made up of 14 amino acids. V dropped 0 bases and J dropped 6 bases, with 12 bases sitting between them. PCR was performed using 60 Vbeta and 13 Jbeta primers. Assay used: immunoSEQ multiplex PCR; TCRdb lists only in-frame clones, some missing. The clone table shows around 110,000 clones, with the ten largest holding about 3.8%. Material: PBMCs. The gene calls are TRBV5-1 and TRBJ1-1; no definite D call. This TCR came from a man aged 25-45 years in good health and CMV-seronegative. CDR3 nucleotide sequence: TGCGCCAGCAGCTTGGCAGGTATGGGTGCTGAAGCTTTCTTT. Protein: CASSLAGMGAEAFF.